These 24 T cell receptor beta chains came from one sample sequenced in a study of T cells expressing NK-cell markers. TCRdb re-called the 5' RACE reads; one entry per CDR3 protein, DNA not given. Here the sample table reports approximately 460,000 distinct CDR3 sequences. Sequencing was carried out using blood T cells: a sorted CD56 or NKG2C T cell subset, CD4+ or CD8+ T cells, or bulk PBMC T cells (not recorded which). The receptors derive from a woman between 18 and 70 years old in good health.

J is TRBJ2-7 and V is TRBV5-4; the D gene TCRdb calls, TRBD2, cannot be checked with no DNA. The CDR3 extends over 15 amino acids. From germline, CDR1 is SGHNT and CDR2 YYREEE (reference sequence). The CDR3 spells CASTLDSGRSYEQYF.

CDR3 protein: CSVADRVSTGRQYF. V is TRBV29-1 and J is TRBJ2-7; with no DNA, the TCRdb D assignment of TRBD1 cannot be verified. This CDR3 has 14 amino acids. Germline CDR1 and CDR2: SQVTM and ANQGSEA.

The CDR3 spells CASTNRGLNTEAFF. This chain joins TRBV6-2 or TRBV6-3 and TRBJ1-1; TCRdb picks TRBD1, but there is no DNA to check that call. The germline V gene has CDR1 MNHEY and CDR2 SVGEGT. This CDR3 has 14 amino acids.

The chain joins TRBV6-1 to TRBJ1-2. Germline CDR1 is MNHNS and CDR2 is SASEGT. This CDR3 spans 13 amino acids. Here the CDR3 reads CATRQTLTYGYTF.

The chain's CDR3 is CASSEFAGGSTDTQYF. The gene calls are TRBV10-2 and TRBJ2-3; TCRdb's assignment of TRBD2 cannot be checked, as there is no DNA. The CDR3 loop spans 16 amino acids. CDR1 is WSHSY and CDR2 is SAAADI in the germline V gene.

The chain links TRBV27 to TRBJ2-2; TCRdb gives TRBD1 as the D gene, but with no DNA this cannot be confirmed. This CDR3 has 13 amino acids. The germline gives CDR1 MNHEY, CDR2 SMNVEV (reference sequence). The CDR3: CASRKGVAGELFF.

CDR3 region: CASSPGQGRNTEAFF. This chain connects TRBV12-3 or TRBV12-4 to TRBJ1-1; TCRdb's assignment of TRBD1 cannot be checked, as there is no DNA. The CDR3 sequence is 15 residues long.

This chain connects TRBV18 to TRBJ2-1. The CDR3 has 16 residues. The germline V gene has CDR1 KGHSH and CDR2 LQKENI. The CDR3: CASSPLGVSSYNEQFF.

The chain has TRBV4-3 and TRBJ2-7. In germline, CDR1 is LGHNA, CDR2 YSLEER. This CDR3 spans 13 amino acids. The CDR3 loop is CASSQDVWLEQYF.

The chain uses TRBV15 and TRBJ2-5; there is no DNA to check the TCRdb D call of TRBD1. The length of the CDR3 is 19 residues. Per the germline V gene, CDR1 is LNHNV and CDR2 is YYDKDF (reference sequence). CDR3 sequence: CATSQKRTGLVGGQETQYF.

The chain recombines TRBV9 with TRBJ1-2; TCRdb gives TRBD1 as the D gene, but with no DNA this cannot be confirmed. CDR3 length: 15 amino acids. CDR1 and CDR2 from the germline V gene are SGDLS and YYNGEE. This chain's CDR3 is CASSGLGQTNYGYTF.

The chain couples TRBV7-9 to TRBJ2-5. The CDR3 is 15 amino acids. Germline-derived CDR1 and CDR2 are SEHNR and FQNEAQ (reference sequence). Here the CDR3 reads CASSSGGSYQETQYF.

The chain is built from TRBV6-2 or TRBV6-3 and TRBJ2-1; the TCRdb call, TRBD2, lacks DNA for checking. The germline V gene has CDR1 MNHEY and CDR2 SVGEGT. The CDR3 loop spans 16 amino acids. CDR3 sequence: CASSLWAGTRYNEQFF.

V usage is TRBV5-5 and J usage is TRBJ2-1. The germline CDR1 and CDR2 sequences are SGHKS and YYEKEE (reference sequence). The CDR3 totals 17 residues. CDR3 sequence: CASSLAIPSISYNEQFF.

CDR3 loop: CASSTRRQGDRYEQYF. J is TRBJ2-7 and V is TRBV7-2; the D call from TCRdb, TRBD1, cannot be confirmed without DNA. The CDR3 spans 16 residues. The germline V gene has CDR1 SGHTA and CDR2 FQGNSA.

The J gene is TRBJ2-1, the V gene TRBV24-1; the TCRdb call, TRBD2, lacks DNA for checking. CDR3 length: 15 residues. From germline, CDR1 is KGHDR and CDR2 SFDVKD. The CDR3 region is CATSERTSDYNEQFF.

Here the CDR3 reads CASSWDRGTTEAFF. The chain recombines TRBV5-4 with TRBJ1-1. Germline V gene lookup returns CDR1 SGHNT and CDR2 YYREEE (reference sequence). CDR3 size: 14 residues.

The chain carries TRBV19 and TRBJ1-1; TCRdb lists TRBD1, though no DNA is available to test this call. From germline, CDR1 is LNHDA and CDR2 SQIVND (reference sequence). This CDR3 spans 15 amino acids. The chain's CDR3 is CASKDREVLGTEAFF.

The rearrangement links TRBV7-3 to TRBJ2-1; TCRdb's D call of TRBD2 is untestable without DNA. The germline V gene encodes CDR1 SGHTA and CDR2 FQGTGA. This CDR3 spans 15 amino acids. This CDR3 reads CASSLGRLAGVEQFF.

This chain uses TRBV18 with TRBJ2-4. This CDR3 has 15 residues. Germline lookup yields CDR1 KGHSH and CDR2 LQKENI. CDR3 amino acids: CASSPRPLAKNIQYF.

The rearrangement links TRBV25-1 to TRBJ2-3; TCRdb proposes TRBD1, but this gene call is untestable without DNA. Looked up from germline, CDR1 is MGHDK and CDR2 is SYGVNS. This CDR3 has 16 amino acids. CDR3 protein: CASSRWGRGQRDTQYF.

V is TRBV5-4 and J is TRBJ1-1; the TCRdb call, TRBD1, lacks DNA for checking. The CDR3 has 12 residues. The germline V gene encodes CDR1 SGHNT and CDR2 YYREEE (reference sequence). CDR3 amino acids: CASSLWGNEAFF.

This rearrangement joins TRBV12-3 or TRBV12-4 to TRBJ2-2. The length of the CDR3 is 13 residues. This chain's CDR3 is CASSFLKTGELFF.

This chain connects TRBV20-1 to TRBJ2-5; TCRdb's D call, TRBD1, is unchecked because there is no DNA. The CDR3 spans 14 residues. Looked up from germline, CDR1 is DFQATT and CDR2 is SNEGSKA (reference sequence). The CDR3 sequence is CSAQNPGGGETQYF.